Each of the 15 T cell receptor beta chains below was sequenced from the same sample in a study of blood T cell repertoires in COVID-19. This table comes from immunoSEQ multiplex PCR, and its TCRdb copy is limited to in-frame clones, with some not included. The sample includes 60,000 to 90,000 clones, more than 60% seen only once; the top ten take around 21%. Sequenced: peripheral blood. The source of these receptors is a man aged 55 to 70 with acute or convalescent COVID-19.

The chain uses TRBV7-3 and TRBJ1-2; 8 nucleotides match TRBD1. After removal of 2 bases from V and 4 bases from J, the junction contained 6 bases not matched to a gene. In germline, CDR1 is SGHTA, CDR2 FQGTGA. This CDR3 spans 15 amino acids. CDR3 region: CASSLRTGPGYGYTF. CDR3 bases: TGTGCCAGCAGCTTACGGACAGGGCCGGGCTATGGCTACACCTTC.

The chain is built from TRBV6-5 and TRBJ2-3; 8 nucleotides line up with TRBD1. Germline values: CDR1 MNHEY, CDR2 SVGAGI. Trimming cost V 6 bases and J 3 bases; bases outside gene matches: 5. CDR3 length equals 14 residues. CDR3 sequence: CASRGQGSTDTQYF. CDR3 nucleotide sequence: TGTGCCAGCAGAGGACAGGGAAGTACAGATACGCAGTATTTT.

This CDR3 reads CALARAGANVLTF. The CDR3 nucleotides read TGTGCTTTAGCTAGAGCTGGGGCCAACGTCCTGACTTTC. The chain carries TRBV30 and TRBJ2-6; no definite D call. Per germline, CDR1 GTSNPN and CDR2 SVGIG (reference sequence). The CDR3 length is 13 residues.

This clone was observed once. The CDR3 spells CASSYRGGESTDTQYF. In DNA form, the CDR3 reads TGTGCCAGCAGTTACCGGGGCGGGGAAAGCACAGATACGCAGTATTTT. This chain uses TRBV6-5 with TRBJ2-3, with D possibly TRBD2 on 6 matching bases. Germline V gene sequence: CDR1 MNHEY, CDR2 SVGAGI. The V gene lost 2 bases and the J gene lost 0 bases, with 12 bases spanning the gap. The CDR3 runs to 16 residues.

This chain joins TRBV5-1 and TRBJ2-1, with 7 positions matching TRBD2. The CDR3 runs to 14 residues. V lost 7 bases, J lost 4 bases, and 8 bases stayed unmatched. From germline, CDR1 is SGHRS and CDR2 YFSETQ. This chain's CDR3 is CASETGGIYNEQFF. CDR3 DNA: TGCGCCAGCGAGACCGGGGGGATATACAATGAGCAGTTCTTC.

The rearrangement joins TRBV4-1 to TRBJ2-3, with D possibly TRBD1 on 5 matching bases. V lost 4 bases to trimming and J lost 4 bases, with 21 bases between them. This CDR3 is 17 amino acids long. Germline CDR1 MGHRA, CDR2 YSYEKL. The CDR3 sequence is CASSLGIRRGESDTQYF. CDR3 in DNA: TGCGCCAGCAGCCTAGGGATTAGAAGGGGCGAATCAGATACGCAGTATTTT.

V and J are TRBV10-1 and TRBJ2-7, with D tentatively TRBD1 (6 bases). CDR1 and CDR2 from the germline V gene are WNHNN and SYGVQD (reference sequence). Trimming removed 7 bases from V and 0 bases from J, with 10 bases in between. The CDR3 contains 13 residues. This chain's CDR3 is CASTGGHSYEQYV. DNA for the CDR3: TGCGCCAGCACTGGGGGCCACTCCTACGAGCAGTACGTC.

The V gene is TRBV7-9, the J gene TRBJ1-5; D is perhaps TRBD1 (5 bases). This CDR3 is built from 14 residues. Trimming removed 3 bases from V and 3 bases from J, with 9 bases in between. CDR1 SEHNR and CDR2 FQNEAQ come from the germline V gene (reference sequence). The chain's CDR3 is CASSFGTINQPQHF. The CDR3 DNA sequence: TGTGCCAGCAGCTTCGGGACTATCAATCAGCCCCAGCATTTT.

V is TRBV30 and J is TRBJ1-5; D gene ambiguous. Trimming shortened V by 0 bases and J by 9 bases, and 9 bases separated the two germline ends. This CDR3 comprises 12 residues. Germline V CDR1 and CDR2: GTSNPN, SVGIG (reference sequence). The CDR3 sequence: CAWSVTGLPQHF. The CDR3 coding sequence is TGTGCCTGGAGTGTAACGGGTTTGCCCCAGCATTTT.

The gene calls are TRBV5-4 and TRBJ1-2; D not resolved. Germline loops: CDR1 SGHNT, CDR2 YYREEE (reference sequence). Trimming removed 4 bases at V and 4 bases at J, with 17 bases between. The CDR3 is 15 amino acids. CDR3 sequence: CASSPELAGSYGYTF. As DNA, the CDR3 is TGTGCCAGCAGCCCCGAGTTGGCAGGAAGCTATGGCTACACCTTC.

V and J are TRBV24-1 and TRBJ2-1; 8 nucleotides agree with TRBD2. V lost 2 bases to trimming and J lost 2 bases; unmatched junction nucleotides: 7. The CDR3 loop spans 17 amino acids. Germline CDR1 and CDR2: KGHDR and SFDVKD. The CDR3 loop is CATSDSVSGIAYNEQFF. The CDR3 nucleotides read TGTGCCACCAGTGATTCCGTTAGCGGGATAGCCTACAATGAGCAGTTCTTC.

This clone was counted between two and nine times. The V call is TRBV4-2, the J call TRBJ2-1, with D tentatively TRBD2 (5 bases). Trimming stripped 2 bases from V and 0 bases from J, with 11 bases between. This CDR3 is built from 16 residues. CDR1 LGHNA and CDR2 YNFKEQ come from the germline V gene. The CDR3 sequence: CASSQPLVNSYNEQFF. The CDR3 nucleotides are TGTGCCAGCAGCCAACCACTAGTGAACTCCTACAATGAGCAGTTCTTC.

This clone has a handful of counts. This chain connects TRBV6-6 to TRBJ2-3; 7 positions match TRBD2. Germline lookup yields CDR1 MNHNY and CDR2 SVGAGI (reference sequence). The V segment lost 5 bases and the J segment 4 bases; nucleotides outside the gene matches: 6. This CDR3 has 14 residues. The CDR3 sequence is CASSLGGGADTQYF. In DNA, the CDR3 is TGTGCCAGCAGTCTGGGCGGGGGTGCAGATACGCAGTATTTT.

The chain combines TRBV5-1 with TRBJ1-4; D remains ambiguous. With 5 bases removed from V and 0 bases from J, the gap between germline ends came to 17 bases. The CDR3 contains 17 residues. Germline CDR1 SGHRS, CDR2 YFSETQ. CDR3 region: CASRQSFTVATNEKLFF. The CDR3 nucleotides are TGCGCCAGCAGACAGAGCTTTACCGTTGCAACTAATGAAAAACTGTTTTTT.

At least ten counts were recorded for this clone. The chain recombines TRBV2 with TRBJ1-5, with 10 bases aligning to TRBD1. The CDR3 contains 15 residues. CDR1 and CDR2 (germline): SNHLY, FYNNEI. Germline trimming cut 3 bases from V and 5 bases from J; bases unmatched to any gene: 4. CDR3 nucleotide sequence: TGTGCCAGCAGTGAGGACAGGGGGGTGGATCAGCCCCAGCATTTT. Its translation is CASSEDRGVDQPQHF.